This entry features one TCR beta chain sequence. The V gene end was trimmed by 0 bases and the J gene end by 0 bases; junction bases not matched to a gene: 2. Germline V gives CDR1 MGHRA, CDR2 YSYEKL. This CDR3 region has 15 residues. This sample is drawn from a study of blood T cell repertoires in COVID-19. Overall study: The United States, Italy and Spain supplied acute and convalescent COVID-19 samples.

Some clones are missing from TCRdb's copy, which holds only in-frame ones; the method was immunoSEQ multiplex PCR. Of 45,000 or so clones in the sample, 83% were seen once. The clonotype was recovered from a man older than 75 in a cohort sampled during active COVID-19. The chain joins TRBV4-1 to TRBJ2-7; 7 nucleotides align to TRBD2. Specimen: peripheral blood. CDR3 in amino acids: CASSQEGGSSYEQYF. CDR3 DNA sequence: TGCGCCAGCAGCCAAGAAGGCGGGAGCTCCTACGAGCAGTACTTC.